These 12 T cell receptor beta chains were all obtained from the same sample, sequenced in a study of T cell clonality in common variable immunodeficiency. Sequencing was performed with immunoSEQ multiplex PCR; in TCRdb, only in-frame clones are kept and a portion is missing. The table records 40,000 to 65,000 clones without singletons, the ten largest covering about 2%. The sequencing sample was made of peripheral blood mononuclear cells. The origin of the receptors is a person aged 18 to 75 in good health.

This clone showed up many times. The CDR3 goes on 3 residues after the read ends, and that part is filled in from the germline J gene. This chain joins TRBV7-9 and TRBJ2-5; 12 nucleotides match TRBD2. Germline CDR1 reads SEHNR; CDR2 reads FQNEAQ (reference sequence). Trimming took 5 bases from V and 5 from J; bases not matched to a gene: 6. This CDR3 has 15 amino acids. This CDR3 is CASSATGTSGETQYF. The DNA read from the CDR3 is TGTGCCAGCAGCGCAACCGGGACTAGCGGGGAGACC.

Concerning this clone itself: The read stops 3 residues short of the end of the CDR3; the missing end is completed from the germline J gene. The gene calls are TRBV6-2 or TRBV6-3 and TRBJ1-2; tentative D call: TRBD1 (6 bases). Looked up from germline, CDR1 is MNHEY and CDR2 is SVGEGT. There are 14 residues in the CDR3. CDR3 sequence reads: CASTPGPGAEGYTF. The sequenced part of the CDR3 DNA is TGTGCCAGCACCCCAGGACCAGGGGCGGAGGGC.

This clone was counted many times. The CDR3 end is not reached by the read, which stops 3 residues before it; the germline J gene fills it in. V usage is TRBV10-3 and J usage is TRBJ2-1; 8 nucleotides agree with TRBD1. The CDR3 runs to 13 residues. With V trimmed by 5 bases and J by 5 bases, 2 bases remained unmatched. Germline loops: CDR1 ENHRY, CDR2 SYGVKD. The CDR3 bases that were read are TGTGCCATCAGTTTGACAGGGGACAATGAG. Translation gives CAISLTGDNE. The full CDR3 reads CAISLTGDNEQFF.

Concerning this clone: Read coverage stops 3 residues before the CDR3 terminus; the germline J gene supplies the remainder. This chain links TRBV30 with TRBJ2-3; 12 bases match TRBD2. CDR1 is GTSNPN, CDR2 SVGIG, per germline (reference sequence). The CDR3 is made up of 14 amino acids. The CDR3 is CAWMRLAGEETQYF. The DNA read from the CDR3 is TGTGCCTGGATGAGACTAGCGGGAGAAGAGACG.

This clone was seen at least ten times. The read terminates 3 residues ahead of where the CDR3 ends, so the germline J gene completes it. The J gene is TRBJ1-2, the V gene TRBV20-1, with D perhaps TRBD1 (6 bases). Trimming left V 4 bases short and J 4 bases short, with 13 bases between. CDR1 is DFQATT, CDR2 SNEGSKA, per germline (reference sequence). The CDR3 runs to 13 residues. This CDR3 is CSAITDRLYGYTF. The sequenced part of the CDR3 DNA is TGCAGTGCTATCACGGACAGACTCTATGGC.

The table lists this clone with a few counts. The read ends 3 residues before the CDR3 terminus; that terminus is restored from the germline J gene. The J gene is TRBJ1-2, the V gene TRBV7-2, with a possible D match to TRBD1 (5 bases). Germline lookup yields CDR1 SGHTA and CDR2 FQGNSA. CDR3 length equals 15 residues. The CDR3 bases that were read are TGTGCCAGCAGCTTAGCGGGGGGGAGCACAGATACC. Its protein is CASSLAGGSTDT. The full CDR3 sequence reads CASSLAGGSTDTYTF.

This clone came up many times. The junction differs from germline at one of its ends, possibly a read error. The covered CDR3 bases are TGCGCCAGCAGCCCGCAAGGCACCTACAATGAG. It translates to CASSPQGTYNE. The full CDR3 is CASSPQGTYNEQFF. The chain couples TRBV4-2 to TRBJ2-1; the D is unclear. The read terminates 3 residues ahead of where the CDR3 ends, so the germline J gene completes it. Germline CDR1 and CDR2: LGHNA and YNFKEQ. This CDR3 is 14 amino acids long.

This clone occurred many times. The CDR3 spells CSARDITSGRVVKYNEQFF. The sequenced CDR3 bases are TGCAGTGCTAGAGATATAACTAGCGGGAGGGTCGTAAAATACAATGAG. The rearrangement joins TRBV20-1 to TRBJ2-1; 13 bases agree with TRBD2. Coverage ceases 3 residues before the CDR3 finishes, and the germline J gene fills in the end. Germline V gene data show CDR1 as DFQATT and CDR2 as SNEGSKA (reference sequence). This CDR3 has 19 amino acids. Trimming cost V 0 bases and J 4 bases; bases outside gene matches: 12.

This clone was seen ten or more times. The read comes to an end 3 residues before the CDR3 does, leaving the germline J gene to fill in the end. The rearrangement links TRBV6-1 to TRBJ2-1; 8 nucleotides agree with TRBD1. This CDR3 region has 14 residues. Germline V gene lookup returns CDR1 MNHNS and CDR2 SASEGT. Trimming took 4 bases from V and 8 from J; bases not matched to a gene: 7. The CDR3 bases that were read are TGTGCCAGCAGTGCCCGGACAGGGCTCGATGAG. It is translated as CASSARTGLDE. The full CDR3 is CASSARTGLDEQFF.

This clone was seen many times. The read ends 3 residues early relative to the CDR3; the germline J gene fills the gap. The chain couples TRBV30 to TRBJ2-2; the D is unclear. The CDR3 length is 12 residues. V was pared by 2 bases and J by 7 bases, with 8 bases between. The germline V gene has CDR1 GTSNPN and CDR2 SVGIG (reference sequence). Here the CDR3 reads CAWSLRDGELFF. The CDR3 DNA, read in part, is TGTGCCTGGAGTTTACGCGACGGGGAG.

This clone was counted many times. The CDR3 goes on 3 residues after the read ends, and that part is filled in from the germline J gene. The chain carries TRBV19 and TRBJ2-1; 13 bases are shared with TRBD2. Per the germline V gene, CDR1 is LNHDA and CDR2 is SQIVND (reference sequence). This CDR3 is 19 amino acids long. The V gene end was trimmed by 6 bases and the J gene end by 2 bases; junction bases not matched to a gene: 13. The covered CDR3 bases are TGTGCCAGTAGCGATCGACTAGCGGGAGGCCCCTCTCCCTACAATGAG. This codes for CASSDRLAGGPSPYNE. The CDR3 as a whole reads CASSDRLAGGPSPYNEQFF.

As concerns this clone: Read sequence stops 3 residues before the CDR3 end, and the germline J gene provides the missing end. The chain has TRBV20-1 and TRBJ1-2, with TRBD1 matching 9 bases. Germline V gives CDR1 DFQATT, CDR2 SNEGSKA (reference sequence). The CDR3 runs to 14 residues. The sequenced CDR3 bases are TGCAGTGCTAGAGATAGGGGACAGGGTTGGGGC. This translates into CSARDRGQGWG. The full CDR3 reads CSARDRGQGWGYTF.